This TCR beta chain is from a study of blood T cell repertoires in COVID-19. On the study more broadly: PBMCs, B-cell-depleted T cells, or T cells provided the cDNA or gDNA that made up the material.

Method: immunoSEQ multiplex PCR; TCRdb's copy keeps in-frame clones and lacks some. The sample comprises roughly 290,000 clones, 80% to 85% of which are singletons, and roughly 14% rests with the top ten. The CDR3 covers 14 residues. After removal of 6 bases from V and 3 bases from J, the junction contained 5 bases not matched to a gene. Germline values: CDR1 SGHRS, CDR2 YFSETQ. This clonotype was obtained from a person between 65 and 80 years old with COVID-19, enrolled during active disease. Sequencing was carried out using peripheral blood. V is TRBV5-1 and J is TRBJ2-3; 9 bases are shared with TRBD1. The CDR3: CASNIGQGTDTQYF. The DNA for the CDR3 is TGCGCCAGCAATATAGGACAGGGGACAGATACGCAGTATTTT.